The rows below give T cell receptor beta chains drawn from one sample of a study of shared clonotypes between healthy human individuals. The protocol was immunoSEQ multiplex PCR, while the TCRdb copy is restricted to in-frame clones and leaves out a portion. The data hold about 2.2 million clones, with 90% to 95% observed a single time. Sequencing was carried out using naive CD8+ T cells from PBMCs. These receptors all come from a man younger than 30 in good health. Some clones in this sample may be carry-over from other donors' samples. CDR3s include the opening cysteine and the closing phenylalanine or tryptophan. The D gene is left open where the match is weak. Clone sizes are given selectively: once, few, many, or a class where the clone is expanded.

NA | NA | TRBJ2-7 | TRBV28 | CASNPSTRNEQYF | TGTGCCAGCAATCCGTCAACTAGGAACGAGCAGTACTTC
NA | TRBD1 | TRBJ1-5 | TRBV28 | CASSSRQGVTGNQPQHF | TGTGCCAGCAGTTCTCGACAGGGGGTAACGGGCAATCAGCCCCAGCATTTT
NA | TRBD1 | TRBJ2-7 | TRBV9 | CASSNNPDRGPSYEQYF | TGTGCCAGCAGCAACAACCCAGACAGGGGGCCTTCCTACGAGCAGTACTTC
NA | TRBD2 | TRBJ2-7 | TRBV9 | CASSVGTSGSYEQYF | TGTGCCAGCAGCGTAGGTACTAGCGGCTCCTACGAGCAGTACTTC
NA | TRBD1 | TRBJ2-7 | TRBV28 | CASSSELQGAGRNEQYF | TGTGCCAGCAGTTCGGAGTTACAGGGGGCCGGCAGGAACGAGCAGTACTTC
NA | NA | TRBJ2-1 | TRBV7-7 | CASSFGPAPHNEQFF | TGTGCCAGCAGCTTTGGACCGGCCCCCCACAATGAGCAGTTCTTC
NA | NA | TRBJ2-5 | TRBV11-2 | CASSLVVETQYF | TGTGCCAGCAGCTTAGTTGTAGAGACCCAGTACTTC
NA | TRBD1 | TRBJ1-6 | TRBV9 | CASSVGTGGRAPLHF | TGTGCCAGCAGCGTAGGTACAGGGGGTAGGGCACCCCTCCACTTT
NA | TRBD1 | TRBJ2-1 | TRBV4-2 | CASSPRQGPYNEQFF | TGTGCCAGCAGCCCCCGACAGGGGCCTTACAATGAGCAGTTCTTC
NA | TRBD2 | TRBJ2-3 | TRBV4-1 | CASSQGGAGGPLTRDTQYF | TGCGCCAGCAGCCAAGGGGGAGCGGGAGGGCCTTTGACGCGAGATACGCAGTATTTT
few | NA | TRBJ1-5 | TRBV10-1 | CASSDRGNNQPQHF | TGCGCCAGCAGTGATCGGGGGAACAATCAGCCCCAGCATTTT
NA | NA | TRBJ1-2 | TRBV23-1 | CASSQSEAGSYGYTF | TGCGCCAGCAGTCAATCTGAAGCGGGGAGCTATGGCTACACCTTC
NA | NA | TRBJ1-1 | TRBV28 | CASSHSSTLNTEAFF | TGTGCCAGCAGTCACTCCAGTACTCTGAACACTGAAGCTTTCTTT
NA | NA | TRBJ2-1 | TRBV7-8 | CASSWAGRNEQFF | TGTGCCAGCAGCTGGGCCGGCCGGAATGAGCAGTTCTTC
NA | NA | TRBJ2-7 | TRBV7-8 | CASSSRFDYEQYF | TGTGCCAGCAGCTCCCGATTCGATTACGAGCAGTACTTC
NA | NA | TRBJ1-3 | TRBV7-9 | CASSAVDSGNTIYF | TGTGCCAGCAGCGCAGTTGATTCTGGAAACACCATATATTTT
NA | NA | TRBJ2-2 | TRBV9 | CASSVAGVVTGELFF | TGTGCCAGCAGCGTAGCCGGGGTGGTCACCGGGGAGCTGTTTTTT